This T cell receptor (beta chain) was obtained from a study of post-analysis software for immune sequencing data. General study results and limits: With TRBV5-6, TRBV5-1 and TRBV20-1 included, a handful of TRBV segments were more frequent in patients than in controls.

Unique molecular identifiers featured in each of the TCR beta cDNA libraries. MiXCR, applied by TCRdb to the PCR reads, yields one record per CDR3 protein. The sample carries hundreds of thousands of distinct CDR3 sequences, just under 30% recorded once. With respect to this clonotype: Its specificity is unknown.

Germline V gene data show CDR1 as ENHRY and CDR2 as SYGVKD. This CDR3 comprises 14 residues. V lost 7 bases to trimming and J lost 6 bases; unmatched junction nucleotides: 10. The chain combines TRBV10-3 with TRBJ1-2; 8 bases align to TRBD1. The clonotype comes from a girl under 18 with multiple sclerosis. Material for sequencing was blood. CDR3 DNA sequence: TGTGCCATCACCCAGGACAGGGAACTCAATGGCTACACCTTC. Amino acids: CAITQDRELNGYTF.